The source of this TCR beta chain is a study of tumor-infiltrating lymphocytes in oesophageal squamous cell carcinoma (TCRdb year 2016). Per the germline V gene, MRHNA is the CDR1 and SNTAGT is the CDR2. The CDR3 spans 16 amino acids, including both terminal residues. A few counts support this clonotype. The clone's antigen remains unknown. The CDR3 ends on some other residue instead of the conserved phenylalanine or tryptophan, so this is likely a read error. The limits of the CDR3 on the DNA are not certain, so only TCRdb's listed CDR3 is given. The receptor library was made with PCR. Reads for this sample came from an Illumina HiSeq 2000. TCRdb trimmed the raw reads at Q25, called clones with MiXCR and kept productive beta chains. Each CDR3 protein appears once, grouped with its most common genes and DNA. This sample has 20,000 to 25,000 distinct CDR3 sequences in its table, and more than 30% of those were observed once. The ten most abundant clones make up over 10% of the sample.

This sequence was found in a male donor with esophageal squamous cell carcinoma. Sequencing used esophageal tumor tissue. The V and J segments used are TRBV6-4 and TRBJ2-7; the D segment call TRBD1 is taken from the table without a DNA check. The CDR3 reads as follows: CASSVTEQSYGYTFGS.